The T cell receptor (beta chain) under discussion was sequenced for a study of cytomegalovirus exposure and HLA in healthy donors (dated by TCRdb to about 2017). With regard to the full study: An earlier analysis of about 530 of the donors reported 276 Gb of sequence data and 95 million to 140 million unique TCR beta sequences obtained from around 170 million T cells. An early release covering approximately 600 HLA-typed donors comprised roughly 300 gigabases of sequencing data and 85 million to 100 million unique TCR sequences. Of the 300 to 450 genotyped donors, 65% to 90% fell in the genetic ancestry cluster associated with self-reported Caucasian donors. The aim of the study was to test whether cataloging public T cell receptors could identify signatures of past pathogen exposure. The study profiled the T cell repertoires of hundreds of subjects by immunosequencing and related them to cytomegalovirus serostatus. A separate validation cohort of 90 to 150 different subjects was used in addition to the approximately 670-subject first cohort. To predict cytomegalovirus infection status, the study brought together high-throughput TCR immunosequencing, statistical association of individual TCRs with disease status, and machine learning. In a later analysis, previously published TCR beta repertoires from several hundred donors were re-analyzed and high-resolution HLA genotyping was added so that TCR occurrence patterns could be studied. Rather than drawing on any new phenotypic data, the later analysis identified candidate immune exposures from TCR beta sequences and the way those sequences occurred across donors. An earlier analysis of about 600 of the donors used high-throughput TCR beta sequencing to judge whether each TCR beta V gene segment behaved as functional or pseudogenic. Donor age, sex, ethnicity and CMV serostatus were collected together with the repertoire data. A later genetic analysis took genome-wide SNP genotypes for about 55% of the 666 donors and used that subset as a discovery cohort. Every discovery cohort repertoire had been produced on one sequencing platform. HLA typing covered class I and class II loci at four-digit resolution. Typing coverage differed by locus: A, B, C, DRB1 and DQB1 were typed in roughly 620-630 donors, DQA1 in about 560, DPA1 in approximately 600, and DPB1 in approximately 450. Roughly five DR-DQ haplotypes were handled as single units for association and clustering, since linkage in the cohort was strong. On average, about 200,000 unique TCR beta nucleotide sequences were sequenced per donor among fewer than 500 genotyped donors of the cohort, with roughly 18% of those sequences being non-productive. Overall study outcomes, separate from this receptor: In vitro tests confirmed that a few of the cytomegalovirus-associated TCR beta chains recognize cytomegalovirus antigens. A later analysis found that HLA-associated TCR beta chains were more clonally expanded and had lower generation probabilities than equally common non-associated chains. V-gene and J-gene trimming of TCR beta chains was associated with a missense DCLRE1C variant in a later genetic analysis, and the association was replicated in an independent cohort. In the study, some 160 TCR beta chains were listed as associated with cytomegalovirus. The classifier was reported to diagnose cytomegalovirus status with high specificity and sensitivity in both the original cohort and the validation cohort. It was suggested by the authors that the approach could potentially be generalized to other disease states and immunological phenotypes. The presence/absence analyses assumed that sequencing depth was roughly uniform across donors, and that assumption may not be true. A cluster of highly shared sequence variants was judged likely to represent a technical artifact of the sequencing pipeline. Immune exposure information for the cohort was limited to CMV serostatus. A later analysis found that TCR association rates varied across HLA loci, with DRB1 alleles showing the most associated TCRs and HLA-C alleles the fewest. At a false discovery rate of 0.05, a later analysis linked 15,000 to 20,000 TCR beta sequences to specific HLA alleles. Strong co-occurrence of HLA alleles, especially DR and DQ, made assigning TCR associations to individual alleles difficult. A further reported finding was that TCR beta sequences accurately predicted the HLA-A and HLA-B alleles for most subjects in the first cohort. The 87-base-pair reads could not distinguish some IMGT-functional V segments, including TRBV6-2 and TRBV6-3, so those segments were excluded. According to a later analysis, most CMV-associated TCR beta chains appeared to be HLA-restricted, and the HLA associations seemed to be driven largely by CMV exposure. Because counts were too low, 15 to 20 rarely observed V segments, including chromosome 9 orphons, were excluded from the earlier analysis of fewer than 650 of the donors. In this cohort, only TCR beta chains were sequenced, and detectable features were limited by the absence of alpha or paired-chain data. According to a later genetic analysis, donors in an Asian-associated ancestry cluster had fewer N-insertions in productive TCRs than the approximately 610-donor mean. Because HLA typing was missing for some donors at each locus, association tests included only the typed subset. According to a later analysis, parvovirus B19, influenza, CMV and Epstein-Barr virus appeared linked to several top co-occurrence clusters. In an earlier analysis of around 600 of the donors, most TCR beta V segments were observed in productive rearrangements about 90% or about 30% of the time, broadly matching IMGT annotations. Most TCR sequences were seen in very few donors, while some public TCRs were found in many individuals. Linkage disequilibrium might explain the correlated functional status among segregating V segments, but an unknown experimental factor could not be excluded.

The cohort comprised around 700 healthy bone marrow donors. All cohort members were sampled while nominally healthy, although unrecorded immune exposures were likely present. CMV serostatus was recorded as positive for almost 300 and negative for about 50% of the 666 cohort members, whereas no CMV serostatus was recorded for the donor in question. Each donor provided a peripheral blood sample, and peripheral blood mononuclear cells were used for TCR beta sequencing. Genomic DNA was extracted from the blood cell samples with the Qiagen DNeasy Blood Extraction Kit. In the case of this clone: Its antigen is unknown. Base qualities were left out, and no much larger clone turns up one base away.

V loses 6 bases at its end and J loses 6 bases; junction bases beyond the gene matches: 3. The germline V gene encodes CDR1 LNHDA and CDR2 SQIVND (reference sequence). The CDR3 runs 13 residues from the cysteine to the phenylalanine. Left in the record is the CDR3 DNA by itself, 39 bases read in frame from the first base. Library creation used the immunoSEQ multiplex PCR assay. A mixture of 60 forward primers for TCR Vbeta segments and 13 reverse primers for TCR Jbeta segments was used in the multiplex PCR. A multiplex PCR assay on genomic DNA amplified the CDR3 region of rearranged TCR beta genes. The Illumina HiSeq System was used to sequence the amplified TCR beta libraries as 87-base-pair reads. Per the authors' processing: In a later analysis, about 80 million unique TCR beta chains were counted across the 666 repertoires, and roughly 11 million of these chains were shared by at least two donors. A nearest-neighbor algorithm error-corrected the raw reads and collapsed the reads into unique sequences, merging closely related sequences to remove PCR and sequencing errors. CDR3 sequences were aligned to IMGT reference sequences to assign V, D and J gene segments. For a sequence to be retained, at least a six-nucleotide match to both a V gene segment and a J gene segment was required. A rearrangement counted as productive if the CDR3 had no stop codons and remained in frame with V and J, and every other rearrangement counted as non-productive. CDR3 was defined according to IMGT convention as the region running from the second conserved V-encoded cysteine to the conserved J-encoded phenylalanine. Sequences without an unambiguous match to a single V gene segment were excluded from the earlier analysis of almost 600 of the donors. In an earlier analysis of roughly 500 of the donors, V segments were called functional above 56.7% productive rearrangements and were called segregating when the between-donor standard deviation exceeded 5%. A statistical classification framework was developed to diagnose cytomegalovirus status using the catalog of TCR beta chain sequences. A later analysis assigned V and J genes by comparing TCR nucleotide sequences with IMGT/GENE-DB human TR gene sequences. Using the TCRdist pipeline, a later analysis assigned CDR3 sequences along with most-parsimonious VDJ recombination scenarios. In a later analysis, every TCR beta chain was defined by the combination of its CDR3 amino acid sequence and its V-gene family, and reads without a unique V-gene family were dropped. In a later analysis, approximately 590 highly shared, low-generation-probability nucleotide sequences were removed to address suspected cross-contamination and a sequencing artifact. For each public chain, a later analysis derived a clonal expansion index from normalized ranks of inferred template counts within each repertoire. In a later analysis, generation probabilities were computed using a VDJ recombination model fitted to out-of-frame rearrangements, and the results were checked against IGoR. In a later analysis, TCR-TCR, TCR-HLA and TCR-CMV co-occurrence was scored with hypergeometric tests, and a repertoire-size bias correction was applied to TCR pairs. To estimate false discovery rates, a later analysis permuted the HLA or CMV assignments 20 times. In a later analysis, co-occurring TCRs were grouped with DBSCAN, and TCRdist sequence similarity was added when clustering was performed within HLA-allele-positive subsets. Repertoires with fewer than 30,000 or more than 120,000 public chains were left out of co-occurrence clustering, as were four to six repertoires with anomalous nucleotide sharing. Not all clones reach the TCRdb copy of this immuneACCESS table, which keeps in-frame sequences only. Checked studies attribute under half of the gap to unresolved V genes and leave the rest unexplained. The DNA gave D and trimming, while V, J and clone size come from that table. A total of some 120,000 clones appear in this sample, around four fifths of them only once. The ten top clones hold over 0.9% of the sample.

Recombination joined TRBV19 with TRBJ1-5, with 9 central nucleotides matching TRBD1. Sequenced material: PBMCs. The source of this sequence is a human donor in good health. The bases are TGTGCCAGTAGGGACAGGGGTGGTCAGCCCCAGCATTTT. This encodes CASRDRGGQPQHF.